Below are 27 T cell receptor beta chains sequenced from a single sample in a study of CD8+ T cells in alopecia areata. RNA, once extracted, was reverse transcribed into cDNA for use as the sequencing template. Libraries were prepared by immunoSEQ multiplex PCR; TCRdb keeps only in-frame clonotypes and omits some of them. Found here are about 64,000 clones, roughly two fifths of them singletons; the top ten hold roughly 51%. Sequenced: NKG2D-low CD8+ T cells sorted from blood. Receptor source: a human donor with alopecia areata.

This chain joins TRBV30 and TRBJ2-7; the D gene is possibly TRBD2 (6 bases). The V and J ends lost 0 bases and 3 bases respectively, with 15 bases between them. Germline CDR1 and CDR2: GTSNPN and SVGIG (reference sequence). The CDR3 is 15 amino acids. In DNA form, the CDR3 reads TGTGCCTGGAGTGTCTGGGGGGAAGGGGACTACGAGCAGTACTTC. This gives the protein CAWSVWGEGDYEQYF.

The chain couples TRBV25-1 to TRBJ2-7; maybe TRBD2 (5 bases). There are 16 residues in the CDR3. The V gene's germline CDR1 is MGHDK and CDR2 SYGVNS. V was clipped by 2 bases and J by 0 bases, with 14 bases between them. CDR3 sequence reads: CASSEGSVISSYEQYF. The CDR3 DNA is TGTGCCAGCAGTGAAGGGAGCGTGATCAGCTCCTACGAGCAGTACTTC.

This rearrangement joins TRBV5-6 to TRBJ2-1, with 14 bases aligning to TRBD2. Trimming removed 2 bases from V and 2 bases from J; junction bases left unmatched: 3. The CDR3 totals 17 residues. Germline V gene data show CDR1 as SGHDT and CDR2 as YYEEEE. The CDR3 loop is CASSFGTSGGPYNEQFF. The CDR3 nucleotides read TGTGCCAGCAGCTTCGGGACTAGCGGGGGACCCTACAATGAGCAGTTCTTC.

The rearrangement links TRBV5-1 to TRBJ2-7; the D gene is possibly TRBD2 (6 bases). This CDR3 region has 14 residues. The ends were cut back, 0 bases at V and 4 bases at J, with 11 bases in the middle. CDR1 and CDR2 (germline): SGHRS, YFSETQ. DNA of the CDR3: TGCGCCAGCAGCTTGGCCTCGGGGGTTTACGAGCAGTACTTC. As protein: CASSLASGVYEQYF.

V gene TRBV29-1 combines with J gene TRBJ2-7; D may be TRBD2 (6 bases). Looked up from germline, CDR1 is SQVTM and CDR2 is ANQGSEA. Deletions cut 1 base from V and 7 bases from J, with 17 bases between. This CDR3 region has 14 residues. The CDR3 nucleotides are TGCAGCGTTGAAGCGGAGGGCGGAGGGGTTGAGCAGTACTTC. Its translation: CSVEAEGGGVEQYF.

The genes are TRBV7-8 and TRBJ2-2; TRBD1 matches at 8 bases. Germline lookup yields CDR1 SGHVS and CDR2 FQNEAQ. V gave up 4 bases and J gave up 7 bases; unmatched junction bases: 8. The CDR3 extends over 15 amino acids. The CDR3 here is CASSSIPGQVGELFF. The CDR3 nucleotides are TGTGCCAGCAGCTCTATACCGGGACAGGTCGGGGAGCTGTTTTTT. The full variable domain, in which reference TRBV7-8 and TRBJ2-2 provide the parts outside the CDR3, is GAGVSQSPRYKVAKRGQDVALRCDPISGHVSLFWYQQALGQGPEFLTYFQNEAQLDKSGLPSDRFFAERPEGSVSTLKIQRTQQEDSAVYLCASSSIPGQVGELFFGEGSRLTVL.

This clone was counted only a few times. V gene TRBV29-1 combines with J gene TRBJ1-2, with 9 positions matching TRBD1. CDR3 length equals 15 residues. Germline assignment: CDR1 SQVTM and CDR2 ANQGSEA. V lost 7 bases, J lost 2 bases, and 11 bases stayed unmatched. The CDR3 protein is CSADPRQGGNYGYTF. The CDR3, as DNA: TGCAGCGCCGACCCCCGACAGGGGGGAAACTATGGCTACACCTTC.

In its sample, this clone was seen a few times. The chain employs TRBV7-9 and TRBJ2-5, with 8 bases aligning to TRBD2. The CDR3 sequence is 17 residues long. CDR1 and CDR2 (germline): SEHNR, FQNEAQ (reference sequence). V trimming: 0 bases; J trimming: 5 bases; junction bases outside the gene matches: 11. The chain's CDR3 is CASSLAQRLARRETQYF. The CDR3 DNA follows: TGTGCCAGCAGCTTAGCGCAAAGACTAGCGCGGCGCGAGACCCAGTACTTC.

This clone was observed a few times. The CDR3 sequence: CSVVLLAGIGEQFF. The DNA of the CDR3 is TGCAGCGTTGTATTGCTAGCGGGCATCGGTGAGCAGTTCTTC. The V call is TRBV29-1, the J call TRBJ2-1; 8 nucleotides match TRBD2. This CDR3 contains 14 residues. Germline V gene lookup returns CDR1 SQVTM and CDR2 ANQGSEA. J gave up 9 bases and V 4 bases, and 11 bases lay outside the gene matches.

V gene TRBV4-3 combines with J gene TRBJ2-7, with TRBD1 matching over 7 bases. The ends lost 1 base at V and 0 bases at J; junction bases unmatched: 3. This CDR3 spans 15 amino acids. Germline CDR1 and CDR2: LGHNA and YSLEER. DNA of the CDR3: TGCGCCAGCAGCCAAGGAAGACAGGGCTCCTACGAGCAGTACTTC. Residues: CASSQGRQGSYEQYF.

The chain recombines TRBV29-1 with TRBJ2-3; 8 positions agree with TRBD2. J was trimmed by 2 bases and V by 3 bases; bases with no gene match: 7. In germline, CDR1 is SQVTM, CDR2 ANQGSEA. The CDR3 consists of 15 residues. CDR3 region: CSVEGGTRTTDTQYF. CDR3 sequence (DNA): TGCAGCGTTGAGGGGGGGACTAGAACCACAGATACGCAGTATTTT.

This clone was counted between two and nine times. The chain uses TRBV18 and TRBJ2-7; D possibly corresponds to TRBD1 (5 bases). The V end lost 3 bases, the J end lost 0 bases, and 12 bases lay between the germline ends. The CDR3 is made up of 15 amino acids. Per germline, CDR1 KGHSH and CDR2 LQKENI. The DNA of the CDR3 is TGTGCCAGCTCACCGATGACAGAGAGCTCCTACGAGCAGTACTTC. Translated, it gives CASSPMTESSYEQYF.

This clone was seen a few times. CDR3 in amino acids: CASSPPTRELQETQYF. In DNA, the CDR3 is TGTGCCAGCAGTCCTCCTACTAGGGAACTTCAAGAGACCCAGTACTTC. The chain links TRBV28 to TRBJ2-5, with D possibly TRBD2 on 5 matching bases. The CDR3 is made up of 16 amino acids. CDR1 is MDHEN and CDR2 is SYDVKM in the germline V gene. The V gene lost 5 bases and the J gene lost 2 bases, with 18 bases spanning the gap.

This chain connects TRBV29-1 to TRBJ2-7, with 7 bases aligning to TRBD1. This CDR3 is built from 18 residues. Germline trimming cut 0 bases from V and 1 base from J; bases unmatched to any gene: 15. The germline gives CDR1 SQVTM, CDR2 ANQGSEA. The CDR3 loop reads CSVEEPLPGTDLSYEQYF. As DNA, the CDR3 is TGCAGCGTTGAAGAGCCCCTACCCGGGACAGACCTTTCCTACGAGCAGTACTTC.

Points on this clone: The same CDR3 can be traced to other DNA sequences in this sample. This sequence joins TRBV9 and TRBJ1-5; D gene ambiguous. This CDR3 has 13 amino acids. Germline V gene lookup returns CDR1 SGDLS and CDR2 YYNGEE. Trimming took 2 bases from V and 7 from J, leaving 10 bases between them. The CDR3 reads CASSVGGSQPQHF. DNA for the CDR3: TGTGCCAGCAGCGTGGGAGGATCGCAGCCCCAGCATTTT.

This clone was observed a handful of times. V and J are TRBV4-3 and TRBJ1-1, with D uncertain. This CDR3 contains 15 residues. Germline V gene lookup returns CDR1 LGHNA and CDR2 YSLEER. Trimming took 0 bases from V and 1 from J, leaving 9 bases between them. The CDR3 sequence: CASSQDSGGNTEAFF. CDR3 nucleotides: TGCGCCAGCAGCCAAGACAGTGGAGGGAACACTGAAGCTTTCTTT.

This chain connects TRBV27 to TRBJ2-7; 9 positions agree with TRBD2. Per germline, CDR1 MNHEY and CDR2 SMNVEV (reference sequence). The CDR3 is made up of 14 amino acids. Losses at the gene ends were 2 bases for V and 3 bases for J; bases not matched to a gene: 2. The CDR3 reads CASSLRAGGYEQYF. CDR3 DNA sequence: TGTGCCAGCAGTTTAAGAGCGGGAGGCTACGAGCAGTACTTC.

The chain combines TRBV12-5 with TRBJ1-6; possible D gene TRBD1, 5 bases. CDR3 length equals 14 residues. The germline V and J ends were trimmed by 5 bases and 7 bases, with 12 bases remaining between them. The germline gives CDR1 LGHNT, CDR2 FRNRAP. As DNA, the CDR3 is TGTGCTAGTGGTCCCGGGACCTCGAATTCACCCCTCCACTTT. It specifies CASGPGTSNSPLHF.

This chain links TRBV4-1 with TRBJ1-1; no reliable D call. V lost 3 bases, J lost 3 bases, and 14 bases lay in between. Looked up from germline, CDR1 is MGHRA and CDR2 is YSYEKL. CDR3 length equals 15 residues. CDR3: CASSHTDEEDTEAFF. In nucleotides, the CDR3 is TGCGCCAGCAGCCATACCGATGAAGAGGACACTGAAGCTTTCTTT.

The rearrangement uses TRBV20-1 and TRBJ2-2, with D unresolved. The CDR3 covers 11 residues. V was clipped by 6 bases and J by 3 bases, with 5 bases between them. The germline V gene has CDR1 DFQATT and CDR2 SNEGSKA (reference sequence). The CDR3, as DNA: TGCAGTGCGAGGCACACCGGGGAGCTGTTTTTT. Its translation: CSARHTGELFF.

This clone was counted a few times. This chain joins TRBV28 and TRBJ2-5; a weak D match, TRBD1 (6 bases). Trimming left V 5 bases short and J 2 bases short, with 18 bases between. Germline CDR1 MDHEN, CDR2 SYDVKM. This CDR3 has 16 residues. This CDR3 is CASSIPWDTKQETQYF. Here the CDR3 DNA reads TGTGCCAGCAGTATACCTTGGGACACCAAACAAGAGACCCAGTACTTC.

The V and J genes are TRBV25-1 and TRBJ1-1; 9 nucleotides match TRBD1. CDR3 size: 12 residues. Per the germline V gene, CDR1 is MGHDK and CDR2 is SYGVNS. The ends lost 11 bases at V and 1 base at J; junction bases unmatched: 2. The DNA of the CDR3 is TGTGCCGCGGGACAGGGGAACACTGAAGCTTTCTTT. This codes for CAAGQGNTEAFF.

This clone was recorded once. In DNA, the CDR3 is TGTGCCAGCAGTTCCGGCCCGAACACTGAAGCTTTCTTT. This gives the protein CASSSGPNTEAFF. The chain employs TRBV7-3 and TRBJ1-1; D unclear. V lost 6 bases and J lost 1, with 9 bases in between. The germline V gene encodes CDR1 SGHTA and CDR2 FQGTGA. The CDR3 loop spans 13 amino acids.

The chain joins TRBV11-2 to TRBJ2-3; the D is unclear. The V end was cut by 2 bases, the J end by 1 base, with 7 bases between. The CDR3 totals 14 residues. Germline loops: CDR1 SGHAT, CDR2 FQNNGV. DNA for the CDR3: TGTGCCAGCAGCTTATTCCGGGGCACAGATACGCAGTATTTT. Amino acids: CASSLFRGTDTQYF.

The V and J genes are TRBV4-2 and TRBJ2-1; D not resolved. CDR1 LGHNA and CDR2 YNFKEQ come from the germline V gene. The CDR3 loop spans 11 amino acids. Trimming left V 0 bases short and J 6 bases short, with 0 bases between. The CDR3 sequence: CASSQDNEQFF. CDR3 sequence (DNA): TGTGCCAGCAGCCAAGACAATGAGCAGTTCTTC.

The table lists this clone with a few counts. This chain joins TRBV28 and TRBJ2-2; maybe TRBD2 (6 bases). The CDR3 contains 16 residues. Trimming removed 3 bases at V and 4 bases at J, with 15 bases between. The V gene's germline CDR1 is MDHEN and CDR2 SYDVKM. The CDR3 DNA reads as TGTGCCAGCAGTTTCTTCCTGGGGACTGGCACCGGGGAGCTGTTTTTT. It translates to CASSFFLGTGTGELFF.

This clone was seen many times. The rearrangement uses TRBV28 and TRBJ1-6, with 10 bases fitting TRBD1. The CDR3 has 15 amino acids. Germline CDR1 reads MDHEN; CDR2 reads SYDVKM. With 4 bases clipped from V and 5 bases from J, the junction kept 2 bases outside the gene matches. CDR3 amino acids: CASSSGTGDNSPLHF. CDR3 bases: TGTGCCAGCAGTTCCGGGACAGGGGATAATTCACCCCTCCACTTT.